Listed below are T cell receptor beta chains from one sample, sequenced in a study of T cell responses to AZD1222 COVID-19 vaccine. Method: immunoSEQ multiplex PCR; TCRdb's copy keeps in-frame clones and lacks some. In the table there are roughly 130,000 clones, approximately 94% of which are singletons. Specimen: peripheral blood, collected on day 0 of AZD1222 vaccination. The receptors come from an adult in good health. Both conserved end residues are part of each CDR3. The D gene is left open where the match is weak. The listing skips clone size in some rows; elsewhere it reads once, few, many or a size class.

J gene | CDR3 length | clone size | D gene | V gene | CDR3 DNA | CDR3 protein
TRBJ1-5 | 13 | - | TRBD1 | TRBV12-3/TRBV12-4 | TGTGCCAGCAGGCAACAGGGGGCCCAGCCCCAGCATTTT | CASRQQGAQPQHF
TRBJ1-1 | 13 | - | - | TRBV7-2 | TGTGCCAGCAGCTTCCACGGCGGGACTGAAGCTTTCTTT | CASSFHGGTEAFF
TRBJ2-2 | 17 | - | - | TRBV3-1/TRBV3-2 | TGTGCCAGCAGCCAAGATGGTTGGGACTTCACTTCCGGGGAGCTGTTTTTT | CASSQDGWDFTSGELFF
TRBJ2-4 | 14 | - | TRBD2 | TRBV28 | TGTGCCAGCAGTTTTGGGGGGGTAGGAAACATTCAGTACTTC | CASSFGGVGNIQYF
TRBJ1-1 | 16 | - | - | TRBV18 | TGTGCCAGCACCCTTGGCGCGAGATTCATGAACACTGAAGCTTTCTTT | CASTLGARFMNTEAFF
TRBJ2-7 | 14 | - | TRBD1 | TRBV4-1 | TGCGCCAGCAGCTCACGACAGGGGGCTTACGAGCAGTACTTC | CASSSRQGAYEQYF
TRBJ2-3 | 16 | - | - | TRBV4-1 | TGCGCCAGCAGCCAAGGGACTACACCCCAGGTGGATACGCAGTATTTT | CASSQGTTPQVDTQYF
TRBJ1-2 | 16 | - | TRBD1 | TRBV28 | TGTGCCAGCAGTGACCTTGGACAGGGGGTAAACTATGGCTACACCTTC | CASSDLGQGVNYGYTF
TRBJ2-7 | 13 | - | - | TRBV18 | TGTGCCAGCTCACCCGGGGGCCGTTACGAGCAGTACTTC | CASSPGGRYEQYF
TRBJ2-1 | 14 | - | TRBD2 | TRBV6-2/TRBV6-3 | TGTGCCAGCAGTACTAGCGGCCTCTACAATGAGCAGTTCTTC | CASSTSGLYNEQFF
TRBJ2-7 | 20 | - | TRBD2 | TRBV15 | TGTGCCACCAGCAGAGAGAGCACTAGCGGGATGTTAGTTAGCTCCTACGAGCAGTACTTC | CATSRESTSGMLVSSYEQYF
TRBJ2-1 | 15 | - | - | TRBV21-1 | TGTGCCAGCAGCAAATACAGCGGGAGTAGGAATGAGCAGTTCTTC | CASSKYSGSRNEQFF
TRBJ1-2 | 14 | - | TRBD1 | TRBV9 | TGTGCCAGATCCACAGGGGGCATTGGATATGGCTACACCTTC | CARSTGGIGYGYTF
TRBJ1-1 | 13 | - | TRBD1 | TRBV19 | TGTGCCAGTATAAAGACAGGGCGGGGTGAAGCTTTCTTT | CASIKTGRGEAFF
TRBJ2-2 | 14 | once | - | TRBV11-3 | TGTGCCAGCAGCTCCCGGCAGCTCCCCGGGGAGCTGTTTTTT | CASSSRQLPGELFF
TRBJ1-2 | 17 | - | TRBD1 | TRBV19 | TGTGCCAGTAGTATGGGGTCGACAGGGGAAAGAAACTATGGCTACACCTTC | CASSMGSTGERNYGYTF
TRBJ2-5 | 13 | once | - | TRBV19 | TGTGCCAGTAGTATAGATAGGGGAGAGACCCAGTACTTC | CASSIDRGETQYF
TRBJ2-7 | 12 | - | - | TRBV4-2 | TGTGCCAGCAGCCAAGCCGGGTCCGAGCAGTACTTC | CASSQAGSEQYF
TRBJ2-7 | 11 | - | - | TRBV20-1 | TGCAGTGCTAGTAAGGCCTACGAGCAGTACTTC | CSASKAYEQYF
TRBJ2-6 | 18 | - | TRBD1 | TRBV19 | TGTGCCAGTAGTATCGGGACAGGGGCTTCCTCTGGGGCCAACGTCCTGACTTTC | CASSIGTGASSGANVLTF
TRBJ2-7 | 12 | - | - | TRBV6-1 | TGTGCCAGCAGTGAGCGGCGCTACGAGCAGTACTTC | CASSERRYEQYF
TRBJ2-1 | 15 | - | TRBD1 | TRBV18 | TGTGCCAGCTCACCACCAGCTTCACAGGGGAATGAGCAGTTCTTC | CASSPPASQGNEQFF
TRBJ2-1 | 14 | - | - | TRBV29-1 | TGCAGCGTGCCGGGGGTGGGTTCCTACAATGAGCAGTTCTTC | CSVPGVGSYNEQFF
TRBJ1-6 | 14 | once | - | TRBV15 | TGTGCCACCAGCAGAGATCCGGATAATTCACCCCTCCACTTT | CATSRDPDNSPLHF
TRBJ2-5 | 15 | - | - | TRBV4-1 | TGCGCCAGCAGCCAAGGATGGGGAGCCCAAGAGACCCAGTACTTC | CASSQGWGAQETQYF
TRBJ2-1 | 14 | - | - | TRBV5-8 | TGTGCCAGCAGCTTTCGGGGTTCCTACAATGAGCAGTTCTTC | CASSFRGSYNEQFF
TRBJ2-1 | 12 | - | - | TRBV12-3/TRBV12-4 | TGTGCCAGCAGGGCAGCCGGACTCGAGCAGTTCTTC | CASRAAGLEQFF
TRBJ2-3 | 18 | - | - | TRBV4-2 | TGTGCCAGCAGCCAAGAGATCTGGGGTGCGACTAGCACAGATACGCAGTATTTT | CASSQEIWGATSTDTQYF
TRBJ2-1 | 13 | - | - | TRBV6-2/TRBV6-3 | TGTGCCAGCAACCCGGCCATGTCGGGTGAGCAGTTCTTC | CASNPAMSGEQFF